The 10 T cell receptor beta chains presented below share a single source sample, sequenced in a study of a mutant IDH1 vaccine in newly diagnosed glioma. Time point noted: week 47, end of study. With topical imiquimod, each dose of the vaccine consisted of 300 ug of mutant IDH1 20-mer peptide. The method was immunoSEQ multiplex PCR; TCRdb's version includes in-frame clones alone and lacks a portion of them. Among some 40,000 clones listed, over 70% were seen once. Their cognate antigens are unknown. This sample comprised PBMCs, obtained from a glioma patient whose treatment included an IDH1 peptide vaccine. The receptors were sampled from a man in his forties with glioma.

The chain couples TRBV21-1 to TRBJ2-1; the table gives TRBD1 as D, unverified against the DNA. TRBV21-1 is a documented pseudogene. This CDR3 has 14 amino acids. CDR3 nucleotides: TGTGCCAGCAGCGGACAAGCAGATTGGCATGAGCAGTTCTTC. Translation: CASSGQADWHEQFF.

This clone was counted between two and nine times. The J gene is TRBJ1-1, the V gene TRBV9, with D perhaps matching TRBD1 (5 bases). The V end lost 4 bases, the J end lost 0 bases, and 13 bases lay between the germline ends. The CDR3 is made up of 15 amino acids. Germline V gene lookup returns CDR1 SGDLS and CDR2 YYNGEE. The CDR3 sequence: CASSPTGGLNTEAFF. CDR3 DNA: TGTGCCAGCAGCCCGACGGGGGGATTGAACACTGAAGCTTTCTTT.

This clone was counted a single time. The chain employs TRBV27 and TRBJ2-1; D possibly corresponds to TRBD2 (5 bases). The V and J ends lost 5 bases and 2 bases respectively, with 10 bases between them. Germline CDR1 and CDR2: MNHEY and SMNVEV (reference sequence). The CDR3 spans 14 residues. CDR3 sequence (DNA): TGTGCCAGCAGTCCTAGCAGGACCTACAATGAGCAGTTCTTC. Its protein is CASSPSRTYNEQFF.

This chain joins TRBV9 and TRBJ2-1; TRBD1 agrees at 9 bases. The CDR3 has 17 residues. The V gene's germline CDR1 is SGDLS and CDR2 YYNGEE. The ends lost 2 bases at V and 7 bases at J; junction bases unmatched: 13. The CDR3 DNA follows: TGTGCCAGCAGCGTTTCCGCGTCCGGGACAGGGCAGAATGAGCAGTTCTTC. Residues: CASSVSASGTGQNEQFF.

V and J are TRBV5-6 and TRBJ2-6, with TRBD1 matching 7 bases. V dropped 4 bases and J dropped 0; count of bases not matched to a gene: 10. This CDR3 comprises 18 residues. CDR1 and CDR2 (germline): SGHDT, YYEEEE. The CDR3 sequence: CASSHDRDEGSGANVLTF. CDR3 DNA: TGTGCCAGCAGCCATGACAGGGATGAGGGCTCTGGGGCCAACGTCCTGACTTTC.

The chain links TRBV28 to TRBJ2-7; TRBD1 might be the D (6 bases). V lost 2 bases to trimming and J lost 3 bases, with 26 bases between them. The CDR3 contains 19 residues. From germline, CDR1 is MDHEN and CDR2 SYDVKM. The CDR3 DNA is TGTGCCAGCAGTTTAGAATGGGGGCAAGGGGGTGTTTTATTCTACGAGCAGTACTTC. Translating gives CASSLEWGQGGVLFYEQYF.

This clone was detected only a few times. The chain combines TRBV6-6 with TRBJ2-3; D gene uncertain. V lost 5 bases, J lost 2 bases, and 17 bases lay in between. The CDR3 length is 16 residues. Germline V gene data show CDR1 as MNHNY and CDR2 as SVGAGI (reference sequence). CDR3 residues: CASSPSFGTDTDTQYF. Written as DNA, the CDR3 is TGTGCCAGCAGTCCCTCATTCGGAACCGACACAGATACGCAGTATTTT.

The gene calls are TRBV18 and TRBJ1-1; a weak D match, TRBD1 (5 bases). Between the trimmed V and J ends, which lost 7 bases and 5 bases, there was a span of 20 bases. The CDR3 is 15 amino acids. Germline lookup yields CDR1 KGHSH and CDR2 LQKENI. The chain's CDR3 is CASLYTLRGWTEAFF. The CDR3 DNA follows: TGTGCCAGCTTGTATACCTTGCGGGGGTGGACTGAAGCTTTCTTT. The full variable domain, rest sourced from reference TRBV18 and TRBJ1-1, is NAGVMQNPRHLVRRRGQEARLRCSPMKGHSHVYWYRQLPEEGLKFMVYLQKENIIDESGMPKERFSAEFPKEGPSILRIQQVVRGDSAAYFCASLYTLRGWTEAFFGQGTRLTVV.

This chain joins TRBV11-3 and TRBJ2-7; 9 bases map to TRBD1. The CDR3 has 15 residues. The germline gives CDR1 SGHNT, CDR2 YENEEA. Unmatched junction bases numbered 7, after V lost 5 bases and J lost 2 bases. CDR3 DNA: TGTGCCAGCAGCCTACGGACAGGGGCCCCCTACGAGCAGTACGTC. As protein: CASSLRTGAPYEQYV.

This sequence joins TRBV6-1 and TRBJ2-1, with TRBD2 identical over 15 bases. V lost 4 bases to trimming and J lost 9 bases; unmatched junction nucleotides: 7. CDR3 length: 16 amino acids. CDR1 is MNHNS, CDR2 SASEGT, per germline. The CDR3 DNA is TGTGCCAGCAGTGCCGGGACTAGCGGGAGGTTATTTGAGCAGTTCTTC. Translation gives CASSAGTSGRLFEQFF.